The T cell receptor (beta chain) described here comes from a study of cytomegalovirus exposure and HLA in healthy donors. This CDR3 is built from 13 residues. The V end lost 7 bases, the J end lost 9 bases, and 17 bases lay between the germline ends. From germline, CDR1 is MDHEN and CDR2 SYDVKM. Regarding this clone: Its antigen remains unidentified.

The primer mix had 60 Vbeta and 13 Jbeta primers. Sequencing used immunoSEQ multiplex PCR; TCRdb keeps in-frame clones, though not all of them. The data contain under 150,000 clones, around four fifths of them singletons. Points from the study as a whole: Both high specificity and high sensitivity reportedly marked the classifier's diagnosis of cytomegalovirus status.

Source material: PBMCs. The genes are TRBV28 and TRBJ2-3, with D perhaps TRBD2 (5 bases). The source is a man aged 35-49 years in good health and CMV-seronegative. The CDR3 nucleotides read TGTGCCAGCACTCCTTCCGGGCTAGCAACGCAGTATTTT. As protein: CASTPSGLATQYF.